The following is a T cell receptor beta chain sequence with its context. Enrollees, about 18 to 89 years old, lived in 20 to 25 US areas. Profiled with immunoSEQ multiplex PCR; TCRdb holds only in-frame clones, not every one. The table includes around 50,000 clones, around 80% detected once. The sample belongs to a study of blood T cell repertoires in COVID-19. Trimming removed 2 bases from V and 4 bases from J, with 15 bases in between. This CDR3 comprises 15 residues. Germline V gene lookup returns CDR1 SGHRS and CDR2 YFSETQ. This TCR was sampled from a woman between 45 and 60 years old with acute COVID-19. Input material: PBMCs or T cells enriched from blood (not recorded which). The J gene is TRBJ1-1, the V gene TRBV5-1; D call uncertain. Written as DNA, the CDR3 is TGCGCCAGCAGCTTTAATGACGCGGTAATCACTGAAGCTTTCTTT. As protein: CASSFNDAVITEAFF.